Shown below are 14 T cell receptor beta chains from a single sample sequenced in a study of long-term antiretroviral therapy in people with HIV. Running of the v3.0 immunoSEQ assay took place at survey level. Here immunoSEQ multiplex PCR was the method, and the copy in TCRdb shows in-frame clones only, minus some. The table has 20,000 to 25,000 clones, about four fifths seen once. This sample comprised unsorted PBMCs, obtained 0.4 years after starting antiretroviral therapy. The receptor set was obtained from a man in his forties or fifties with HIV.

This rearrangement joins TRBV4-1 to TRBJ1-5; TRBD1 aligns across 7 bases. The junction had 14 bases not matched to a gene; V was cut back by 3 bases and J by 3 bases. CDR1 MGHRA and CDR2 YSYEKL come from the germline V gene. CDR3 length: 18 residues. DNA of the CDR3: TGCGCCAGCAGCCAGTCCCGGGACAAAAGGGGGCTCAATCAGCCCCAGCATTTT. Translated: CASSQSRDKRGLNQPQHF.

This rearrangement joins TRBV19 to TRBJ1-1; the D gene is possibly TRBD1 (5 bases). Germline V gene data show CDR1 as LNHDA and CDR2 as SQIVND (reference sequence). Trimming took 0 bases from V and 10 from J, leaving 18 bases between them. The CDR3 has 15 residues. The CDR3 DNA reads TGTGCCAGTAGTATAGATCGGGACCCCCTCCAAGGAGCTTTCTTT. Protein sequence: CASSIDRDPLQGAFF.

The chain is built from TRBV19 and TRBJ1-2; 9 nucleotides line up with TRBD1. The CDR3 is 14 residues long. Germline CDR1 reads LNHDA; CDR2 reads SQIVND (reference sequence). Germline trimming cut 2 bases from V and 5 bases from J; bases unmatched to any gene: 3. CDR3 sequence reads: CASSITGGRYGYTF. The CDR3 region has the DNA TGTGCCAGTAGTATAACAGGGGGCCGGTATGGCTACACCTTC.

This clone was counted once. J is TRBJ1-1 and V is TRBV7-3; 7 positions match TRBD1. CDR1 and CDR2 from the germline V gene are SGHTA and FQGTGA. The CDR3 is 14 amino acids. Unmatched junction bases numbered 7, after V lost 2 bases and J lost 7 bases. The chain's CDR3 is CASSLGTAFGEAFF. The CDR3, as DNA: TGTGCCAGCAGCTTAGGGACAGCTTTCGGTGAAGCTTTCTTT.

V usage is TRBV14 and J usage is TRBJ2-3; 7 bases match TRBD2. From germline, CDR1 is SGHDN and CDR2 FVKESK. The length of the CDR3 is 16 residues. The ends lost 3 bases at V and 3 bases at J; junction bases unmatched: 9. The CDR3 coding sequence is TGTGCCAGCAGCCACATCTTTAGCGGGCATACAGATACGCAGTATTTT. As protein: CASSHIFSGHTDTQYF. Full variable domain (rest looked up from reference TRBV14 and TRBJ2-3): EAGVTQFPSHSVIEKGQTVTLRCDPISGHDNLYWYRRVMGKEIKFLLHFVKESKQDESGMPNNRFLAERTGGTYSTLKVQPAELEDSGVYFCASSHIFSGHTDTQYFGPGTRLTVL.

DNA for the CDR3: TGTGCCAGCAGCTTAGCCGCGGGGGGGCAGAGAGATACGCAGTATTTT. Translating gives CASSLAAGGQRDTQYF. The chain is built from TRBV7-2 and TRBJ2-3, with TRBD2 matching over 9 bases. The CDR3 length is 16 residues. Trimming took 0 bases from V and 5 from J; bases not matched to a gene: 6. Germline CDR1 SGHTA, CDR2 FQGNSA.

The J gene is TRBJ1-2, the V gene TRBV6-5, with 8 bases aligning to TRBD1. With V trimmed by 5 bases and J by 7 bases, 9 bases remained unmatched. The CDR3 has 14 residues. Germline V gives CDR1 MNHEY, CDR2 SVGAGI. In nucleotides, the CDR3 is TGTGCCAGCAGTCGAGACAGGGGTAGGGCTGGCTACACCTTC. It is translated as CASSRDRGRAGYTF.

The chain employs TRBV7-2 and TRBJ2-5, with 8 bases lining up with TRBD1. Losses at the gene ends were 1 base for V and 5 bases for J; bases not matched to a gene: 6. The CDR3 spans 15 residues. Per germline, CDR1 SGHTA and CDR2 FQGNSA. This CDR3 reads CASSLERTGYETQYF. In DNA, the CDR3 is TGTGCCAGCAGCTTAGAAAGGACAGGGTACGAGACCCAGTACTTC. Based on the CDR3 plus reference TRBV7-2 and TRBJ2-5, the full variable domain is GAGVSQSPSNKVTEKGKDVELRCDPISGHTALYWYRQSLGQGLEFLIYFQGNSAPDKSGLPSDRFSAERTGGSVSTLTIQRTQQEDSAVYLCASSLERTGYETQYFGPGTRLLVL.

The J gene is TRBJ2-2, the V gene TRBV7-3, with D hard to call. Trimming pared 3 bases from V and 0 bases from J, leaving 5 bases between. From germline, CDR1 is SGHTA and CDR2 FQGTGA. CDR3 length: 14 amino acids. Written as DNA, the CDR3 is TGTGCCAGCAGCTTGACAACGAACACCGGGGAGCTGTTTTTT. It is translated as CASSLTTNTGELFF.

V and J are TRBV7-9 and TRBJ1-2; weak D call: TRBD1 (5 bases). Trimming removed 1 base from V and 1 base from J, with 13 bases in between. The CDR3 length is 16 residues. Germline CDR1 and CDR2: SEHNR and FQNEAQ (reference sequence). The CDR3 DNA is TGTGCCAGCAGCTTAGAGGAAGGGGCTTATAACTATGGCTACACCTTC. Translated: CASSLEEGAYNYGYTF.

V gene TRBV5-1 combines with J gene TRBJ2-1, with 8 bases matching TRBD2. Germline V gene lookup returns CDR1 SGHRS and CDR2 YFSETQ. The junction had 11 bases not matched to a gene; V was cut back by 4 bases and J by 5 bases. There are 16 residues in the CDR3. The CDR3 region is CASSQVPIAGHNEQFF. For the CDR3, the DNA is TGCGCCAGCAGCCAAGTCCCTATAGCGGGGCACAATGAGCAGTTCTTC.

The chain recombines TRBV6-4 with TRBJ1-4; D is unclear. CDR1 is MRHNA and CDR2 is SNTAGT in the germline V gene. V gave up 10 bases and J gave up 7 bases, with 13 bases separating them. The CDR3 runs 12 residues. The CDR3 loop is CANPRFAEKLFF. CDR3 coding DNA: TGTGCCAACCCTCGGTTCGCTGAAAAACTGTTTTTT.

V gene TRBV6-6 combines with J gene TRBJ1-2; D possibly corresponds to TRBD1 (5 bases). Trimming shortened V by 0 bases and J by 8 bases, and 13 bases separated the two germline ends. The length of the CDR3 is 14 residues. Germline V gene data show CDR1 as MNHNY and CDR2 as SVGAGI (reference sequence). The CDR3 DNA sequence: TGTGCCAGCAGTTACTCGGCAGGGCGTAGGGGCTACACCTTC. Protein: CASSYSAGRRGYTF.

The chain uses TRBV5-1 and TRBJ1-5, with D possibly TRBD1 on 5 matching bases. Looked up from germline, CDR1 is SGHRS and CDR2 is YFSETQ. The CDR3 is 15 amino acids. V gave up 2 bases and J gave up 4 bases, with 13 bases separating them. The chain's CDR3 is CASSLSGTPNQPQHF. The CDR3 nucleotides are TGCGCCAGCAGCTTAAGCGGGACCCCGAATCAGCCCCAGCATTTT.